The 3 T cell receptor beta chains below all came from one sample that was sequenced in a study of shared clonotypes between healthy human individuals. Repertoires were generated with immunoSEQ multiplex PCR, while TCRdb's copy carries only in-frame clones and drops some. The table lists hundreds of thousands of clones, about 74% of them singletons. Sequencing input: memory CD4+ T cells sorted from blood. The subset: CD45RA-negative fraction. These receptor sequences come from a woman aged 30 to 39 in good health.

This clone occurred a few times. The chain links TRBV10-3 to TRBJ2-1, with D tentatively TRBD1 (7 bases). This CDR3 is 14 amino acids long. Germline V lookup: CDR1 ENHRY, CDR2 SYGVKD. Deletions cut 10 bases from V and 0 bases from J, with 13 bases between. This CDR3 is CATGDRSSYNEQFF. The CDR3 DNA follows: TGTGCCACGGGGGACAGAAGCTCCTACAATGAGCAGTTCTTC.

The CDR3 sequence: CSVAEKLTYNEQFF. CDR3 nucleotide sequence: TGCAGCGTTGCGGAAAAATTAACCTACAATGAGCAGTTCTTC. The rearrangement links TRBV29-1 to TRBJ2-1; D is unclear. Germline lookup yields CDR1 SQVTM and CDR2 ANQGSEA. CDR3 length equals 14 residues. Trimming cost V 4 bases and J 2 bases, with 12 bases left between them.

The chain uses TRBV6-5 and TRBJ2-2; no firm D call. The CDR3 sequence is 13 residues long. The V gene's germline CDR1 is MNHEY and CDR2 SVGAGI. With 0 bases removed from V and 1 base from J, the gap between germline ends came to 0 bases. CDR3 protein: CASSYSNTGELFF. The CDR3 DNA reads as TGTGCCAGCAGTTACTCGAACACCGGGGAGCTGTTTTTT.